Following are 24 T cell receptor beta chains from one sample sequenced in a study of blood T cell repertoires in COVID-19. Here immunoSEQ multiplex PCR was the method, and the copy in TCRdb shows in-frame clones only, minus some. The table records 80,000 or so clones, around 88% of them present only once. Specimen: peripheral blood. The receptors derive from a human donor in a cohort sampled during active COVID-19.

The chain combines TRBV6-2 or TRBV6-3 with TRBJ2-1, with 11 bases that match TRBD2. Trimming at V came to 5 bases and at J to 10 bases, leaving 13 bases not matched to a gene. The CDR3 loop spans 16 amino acids. Germline V CDR1 and CDR2: MNHEY, SVGEGT. The CDR3 nucleotides are TGTGCCAGCAGTCCCCGAGGTAGCGGGAGGGCCTGGGAGCAGTTCTTC. Protein: CASSPRGSGRAWEQFF.

V gene TRBV11-2 combines with J gene TRBJ1-3, with unresolved D. Trimming stripped 4 bases from V and 3 bases from J, with 13 bases between. Per the germline V gene, CDR1 is SGHAT and CDR2 is FQNNGV. The CDR3 spans 15 residues. This CDR3 is CASSSLKRVGNTIYF. As DNA, the CDR3 is TGTGCCAGCAGCTCCCTCAAACGCGTTGGAAACACCATATATTTT.

V usage is TRBV10-3 and J usage is TRBJ2-6; maybe TRBD2 (5 bases). This CDR3 has 16 residues. The V gene lost 6 bases and the J gene lost 2 bases, with 14 bases spanning the gap. In germline, CDR1 is ENHRY, CDR2 SYGVKD. CDR3 sequence: CAISPPGVTGANVLTF. The CDR3 region has the DNA TGTGCCATCAGCCCTCCCGGGGTTACTGGGGCCAACGTCCTGACTTTC.

The rearrangement links TRBV18 to TRBJ2-2; 12 positions match TRBD2. V lost 4 bases and J lost 0; bases outside the gene matches: 3. Germline V CDR1 and CDR2: KGHSH, LQKENI. The CDR3 has 17 residues. CDR3 in amino acids: CASSQGLAGPNTGELFF. CDR3 bases: TGTGCCAGCTCACAGGGACTAGCGGGTCCGAACACCGGGGAGCTGTTTTTT.

J is TRBJ2-7 and V is TRBV18; 14 bases align to TRBD2. Germline V gene lookup returns CDR1 KGHSH and CDR2 LQKENI. This CDR3 region has 18 residues. Trimming removed 2 bases from V and 1 base from J; junction bases left unmatched: 7. DNA of the CDR3: TGTGCCAGCTCACCAGTAACAGGGACTAGCGGGAGATCCTACGAGCAGTACTTC. Its translation: CASSPVTGTSGRSYEQYF.

This clone has more than one count but fewer than ten. The chain links TRBV6-5 to TRBJ2-7, with TRBD1 identical over 9 bases. This CDR3 has 15 amino acids. V was pared by 6 bases and J by 7 bases, with 13 bases of the junction left unmatched. Germline loops: CDR1 MNHEY, CDR2 SVGAGI. CDR3 sequence reads: CASRDYFGQGSEQYF. As DNA, the CDR3 is TGTGCCAGCAGGGACTATTTTGGACAGGGGTCGGAGCAGTACTTC.

The chain combines TRBV5-1 with TRBJ2-3, with D tentatively TRBD2 (6 bases). The CDR3 has 19 amino acids. Germline lookup yields CDR1 SGHRS and CDR2 YFSETQ. Trimming removed 0 bases at V and 0 bases at J, with 20 bases between. This CDR3 is CASSLAGRRARRSTDTQYF. CDR3 coding DNA: TGCGCCAGCAGCTTGGCGGGAAGGAGGGCTCGACGTAGCACAGATACGCAGTATTTT.

The chain couples TRBV28 to TRBJ1-1; D is uncertain. CDR1 and CDR2 from the germline V gene are MDHEN and SYDVKM. V was clipped by 7 bases and J by 4 bases, with 10 bases between them. The CDR3 is made up of 12 amino acids. CDR3 loop: CASTEVGTEAFF. CDR3 bases: TGTGCCAGCACCGAAGTCGGCACTGAAGCTTTCTTT.

This clone was counted a single time. This chain joins TRBV30 and TRBJ2-3, with D possibly matching TRBD2 (5 bases). Germline CDR1 reads GTSNPN; CDR2 reads SVGIG (reference sequence). The ends were cut back, 0 bases at V and 2 bases at J, with 12 bases in the middle. The CDR3 covers 15 residues. The CDR3, as DNA: TGTGCCTGGAGTGTAGGAGTTAGCGACACAGATACGCAGTATTTT. Translated, it gives CAWSVGVSDTDTQYF.

V is TRBV7-2 and J is TRBJ1-6; D unresolved. Between the trimmed V and J ends, which lost 5 bases and 12 bases, there was a span of 8 bases. In germline, CDR1 is SGHTA, CDR2 FQGNSA. There are 11 residues in the CDR3. The CDR3 DNA sequence: TGTGCCAGCAGCGTGCGGGGACCCCTCCACTTT. Translation: CASSVRGPLHF.

This chain links TRBV24-1 with TRBJ2-1, with TRBD1 matching over 7 bases. The CDR3 totals 17 residues. Germline assignment: CDR1 KGHDR and CDR2 SFDVKD. The V gene end was trimmed by 4 bases and the J gene end by 0 bases; junction bases not matched to a gene: 8. CDR3 in DNA: TGTGCCACCAGTGACTCTACAGGGGTCAGCTCCTACAATGAGCAGTTCTTC. This encodes CATSDSTGVSSYNEQFF.

This clone showed up just a few times. The genes are TRBV10-2 and TRBJ1-2; TRBD1 might be the D (6 bases). Germline V gives CDR1 WSHSY, CDR2 SAAADI. Trimming cost V 3 bases and J 4 bases, with 9 bases left between them. This CDR3 is built from 13 residues. CDR3 region: CASSEQGPYGYTF. Here the CDR3 DNA reads TGCGCCAGCAGTGAACAGGGCCCCTATGGCTACACCTTC.

This clone was observed once. The chain couples TRBV6-5 to TRBJ1-4; a weak D match, TRBD1 (5 bases). V dropped 7 bases and J dropped 6 bases, with 12 bases sitting between them. The CDR3 is made up of 13 amino acids. The V gene's germline CDR1 is MNHEY and CDR2 SVGAGI. DNA of the CDR3: TGTGCCAGCACGGGGACTCGGGATGAAAAACTGTTTTTT. The encoded protein is CASTGTRDEKLFF.

CDR3 region: CASSYRDRDSGANVLTF. CDR3 DNA: TGTGCCAGCAGCTACCGGGACAGGGACTCTGGGGCCAACGTCCTGACTTTC. The chain is built from TRBV7-3 and TRBJ2-6, with 9 bases that match TRBD1. The CDR3 sequence is 17 residues long. Trimming at V came to 4 bases and at J to 0 bases, leaving 4 bases not matched to a gene. The germline V gene encodes CDR1 SGHTA and CDR2 FQGTGA.

The J gene is TRBJ2-7, the V gene TRBV28; the match to TRBD1 covers 8 bases. V shed 5 bases and J 5 bases; nucleotides not matched to a gene: 8. In germline, CDR1 is MDHEN, CDR2 SYDVKM. The CDR3 extends over 14 amino acids. The CDR3, as DNA: TGTGCCAGCAGTCCCCCCGGGACAGGAAACGAGCAGTACTTC. Protein product: CASSPPGTGNEQYF.

This clone turned up a few times. The chain couples TRBV5-1 to TRBJ2-7; D is undetermined. Germline V CDR1 and CDR2: SGHRS, YFSETQ. Trimming took 4 bases from V and 2 from J, leaving 7 bases between them. This CDR3 comprises 12 residues. The CDR3 loop reads CASSGNTYEQYF. CDR3 bases: TGCGCCAGCAGCGGTAACACCTACGAGCAGTACTTC.

V gene TRBV5-6 combines with J gene TRBJ2-2; TRBD2 is a possible D gene (5 bases). Trimming cost V 4 bases and J 6 bases, with 13 bases left between them. Germline V gene data show CDR1 as SGHDT and CDR2 as YYEEEE. CDR3 size: 14 residues. In DNA, the CDR3 is TGTGCCAGCAGCCAAATCTCGGGGTCCGGGGAGCTGTTTTTT. Protein: CASSQISGSGELFF.

This chain connects TRBV2 to TRBJ1-4, with D unresolved. CDR3 size: 12 residues. CDR1 and CDR2 (germline): SNHLY, FYNNEI. Trimming took 4 bases from V and 7 from J, leaving 7 bases between them. DNA for the CDR3: TGTGCCAGCAGTGGCGACACTGAAAAACTGTTTTTT. Translated, it gives CASSGDTEKLFF.

This chain uses TRBV6-6 with TRBJ2-7; D possibly corresponds to TRBD2 (5 bases). This CDR3 spans 13 amino acids. Deletions cut 7 bases from V and 3 bases from J, with 13 bases between. Looked up from germline, CDR1 is MNHNY and CDR2 is SVGAGI (reference sequence). CDR3 bases: TGTGCCAGCATCGCGACTATGATCTACGAGCAGTACTTC. Its translation: CASIATMIYEQYF.

The chain employs TRBV9 and TRBJ2-3; 8 bases match TRBD2. This CDR3 is built from 16 residues. Unmatched junction bases numbered 9, after V lost 2 bases and J lost 4 bases. The germline gives CDR1 SGDLS, CDR2 YYNGEE. The CDR3 coding sequence is TGTGCCAGCAGCGTTGGCAACGGGGGGGCCTCAGATACGCAGTATTTT. Encoded protein: CASSVGNGGASDTQYF.

The V gene is TRBV6-1, the J gene TRBJ2-3, with 8 bases fitting TRBD2. The CDR3 covers 17 residues. With V trimmed by 3 bases and J by 2 bases, 10 bases remained unmatched. Germline CDR1 reads MNHNS; CDR2 reads SASEGT. CDR3 region: CASSEVGGGIITDTQYF. The CDR3 nucleotides read TGTGCCAGCAGTGAGGTCGGGGGGGGCATAATCACAGATACGCAGTATTTT.

V and J are TRBV5-1 and TRBJ1-4, with 8 bases fitting TRBD1. Germline loops: CDR1 SGHRS, CDR2 YFSETQ. There are 17 residues in the CDR3. Trimming cost V 0 bases and J 8 bases; bases outside gene matches: 12. The CDR3 coding sequence is TGCGCCAGCAGCTTGGGAGTCCAGGGGGCGTCACCCGAAAAACTGTTTTTT. Its protein product is CASSLGVQGASPEKLFF.

This clone was seen once. V usage is TRBV7-2 and J usage is TRBJ1-6, with TRBD1 matching 9 bases. CDR3 length equals 17 residues. CDR1 is SGHTA, CDR2 FQGNSA, per germline. With 3 bases clipped from V and 0 bases from J, the junction kept 3 bases outside the gene matches. The CDR3 is CASSFWDRDSYNSPLHF. The CDR3 DNA is TGTGCCAGCAGCTTCTGGGACAGGGACTCCTATAATTCACCCCTCCACTTT.

This chain uses TRBV2 with TRBJ1-1; 7 bases line up with TRBD1. The germline gives CDR1 SNHLY, CDR2 FYNNEI. The V gene end was trimmed by 9 bases and the J gene end by 0 bases; junction bases not matched to a gene: 4. CDR3 length: 13 residues. The CDR3 reads CASGQALNTEAFF. In DNA, the CDR3 is TGTGCCAGTGGACAGGCCCTGAACACTGAAGCTTTCTTT.